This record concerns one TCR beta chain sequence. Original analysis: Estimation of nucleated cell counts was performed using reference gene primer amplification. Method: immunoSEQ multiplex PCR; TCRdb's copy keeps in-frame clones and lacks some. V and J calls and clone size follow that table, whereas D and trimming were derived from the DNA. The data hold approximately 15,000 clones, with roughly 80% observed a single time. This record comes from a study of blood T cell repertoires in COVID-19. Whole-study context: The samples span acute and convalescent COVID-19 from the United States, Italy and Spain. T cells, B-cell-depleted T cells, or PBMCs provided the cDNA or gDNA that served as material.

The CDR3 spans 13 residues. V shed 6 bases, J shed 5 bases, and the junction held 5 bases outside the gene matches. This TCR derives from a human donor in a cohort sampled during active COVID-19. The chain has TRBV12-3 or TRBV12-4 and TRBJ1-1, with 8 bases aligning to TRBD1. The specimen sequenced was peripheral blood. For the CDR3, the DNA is TGTGCCAGCAGCCAGGGGGCTCTTACTGAAGCTTTCTTT. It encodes CASSQGALTEAFF.